The subject of this entry is one T cell receptor (beta chain). The antigen remains unidentified. The data belong to a study of T cells expressing NK-cell markers. Study summary: It was sorted CD3+CD56-NKG2C+, CD3+CD56+NKG2C- and CD3+CD56+NKG2C+ T cells that provided the TCR beta repertoires. Serological testing identified most of the eight sequenced donors as HCMV-seropositive and one as seronegative. Study-level results: The CD3+CD56-NKG2C+ fraction was also led by these clonotypes in a few donors.

Germline CDR1 MNHEY, CDR2 SVGAGI. This CDR3 comprises 14 residues. cDNA encoding TCR beta was synthesized via 5'RACE template switching incorporating UMIs. TCRdb reprocessed the 5' RACE reads and reports one entry per CDR3 protein, with no DNA. The sample totals about 190,000 distinct CDR3 sequences. Source material: blood T cells: a sorted CD56 or NKG2C T cell subset, CD4+ or CD8+ T cells, or bulk PBMC T cells (not recorded which). The clonotype was recovered from a man between 18 and 69 years old in good health. The J gene is TRBJ2-2, the V gene TRBV6-5; the D call from TCRdb, TRBD1, cannot be confirmed without DNA. The CDR3 is CASSYWTGSGELFF.